Listed below are T cell receptor beta chains from one sample, sequenced in a study of glioma-infiltrating T cells. TCRdb reprocessed the multiplex PCR reads via MiXCR and lists one record per CDR3 protein. The sample yields some 150,000 distinct CDR3 sequences, about 39% seen once. Sequences were obtained from glioma tissue, nonneoplastic brain tissue, or PBMCs (not recorded which). The receptor source for this set is a human donor with low-grade glioma or glioblastoma, undergoing nonglioma brain surgery, or in good health (not recorded which). Both conserved end residues are part of each CDR3. The D gene is left open where the match is weak. For some rows the clone size is stated as once, few or many, or as a class when expanded; others skip it.

>NA|TRBV20-1|TRBJ2-1|few
TGCAGTGCTAGTGATTCCCCTTCTTGGGAGCAGTTCTTC
CSASDSPSWEQFF
>TRBD2|TRBV15|TRBJ2-5|few
TGTGCCACCGGGACCAGACTAGCGGGGCAAGAGACCCAGTACTTC
CATGTRLAGQETQYF
>NA|TRBV11-2|TRBJ1-6|NA
TGTGCCAGCAGCCGAGACCAACCCTATAATTCACCCCTCCACTTT
CASSRDQPYNSPLHF
>NA|TRBV7-9|TRBJ1-2|few
TGTGCCAGCAGCTTTGGCTTCATTGATAACTATGGCTACACCTTC
CASSFGFIDNYGYTF
>TRBD1|TRBV6-1|TRBJ1-2|NA
TGTGCCAGCAGTAATGACAGGGCACTTTCGTCCAACTATGGCTACACCTTC
CASSNDRALSSNYGYTF
>TRBD2|TRBV6-1|TRBJ2-7|NA
TGTGCCAGCAGTTATGTAAGCGGGAGCTACGAGCAGTACTTC
CASSYVSGSYEQYF
>NA|TRBV28|TRBJ1-5|NA
TGTGCCAGCAGTTTCCCGACAAATAGCAATCAGCCCCAGCATTTT
CASSFPTNSNQPQHF
>NA|TRBV3-1|TRBJ2-7|few
TGTGCCAGCAGCCGATCTTTCGGCCAGAACTACGAGCAGTACTTC
CASSRSFGQNYEQYF
>NA|TRBV29-1|TRBJ1-1|NA
TGCAGCGTTGAAGATCTAGAGATTACCGATACCCTGAACACTGTAGCTTTCTTT
CSVEDLEITDTLNTVAFF
>TRBD2|TRBV6-2/TRBV6-3|TRBJ2-7|few
TGTGCCAGCGCTTCAACTAGCGACAGCTCCTACGAGCAGTACTTC
CASASTSDSSYEQYF
>TRBD2|TRBV7-2|TRBJ2-1|NA
TGTGCCAGCAGCTTACAGACTAGCGGGAGGCCGACCTACAATGAGCAGTTCTTC
CASSLQTSGRPTYNEQFF
>NA|TRBV12-3/TRBV12-4|TRBJ1-5|NA
TGTGCCAGCAGCCCCCGAAGCAGAGGCCTCAATCAGCCCCAGCATTTT
CASSPRSRGLNQPQHF
>NA|TRBV5-1|TRBJ1-5|few
TGCGCCAGCAGCTTGGAGAGCAATCAGCCCCAGCATTTT
CASSLESNQPQHF
>TRBD2|TRBV6-1|TRBJ2-1|many
TGTGCCAGCAGTGAGGCTCCGGGACTAGCTAGCAATGAGCAGTTCTTC
CASSEAPGLASNEQFF
>NA|TRBV20-1|TRBJ1-1|NA
TGCAGTGGGCGGGGCCCTGTGAACACTGAAGCTTTCTTT
CSGRGPVNTEAFF
>TRBD2|TRBV20-1|TRBJ2-7|few
TGCAGTGCTAGTCCCAGCGGGAGAACTATCAGCTACGAGCAGTACTTC
CSASPSGRTISYEQYF
>TRBD2|TRBV7-8|TRBJ2-1|once
TGTGCCAGCAGCTTTACCGGGAGGAGGCCTAGTGAGCAGTTCTTC
CASSFTGRRPSEQFF
>NA|TRBV6-2/TRBV6-3|TRBJ2-5|many
TGTGCCAGCAGTTACCAAGGAGGAAATCAAGAGACCCAGTACTTC
CASSYQGGNQETQYF
>TRBD1|TRBV7-9|TRBJ1-1|NA
TGTGCCAGCAATCGGGACAGGGCGAACACTGAAGCTTTCTTT
CASNRDRANTEAFF
>TRBD1|TRBV2|TRBJ2-5|once
TGTGCCAGCAGTCACCGGGACAGGAGCTTCCAAGAGACCCAGTACTTC
CASSHRDRSFQETQYF
>TRBD2|TRBV27|TRBJ2-1|NA
TGTGCCAGCAGTTCTACTAGCGGGGGTCAGTTCTTC
CASSSTSGGQFF
>NA|TRBV7-9|TRBJ2-3|NA
TGTGCCAGCAGCCCTCCGAGGGTAAAGAGCACAGATACGCAGTATTTT
CASSPPRVKSTDTQYF
>TRBD2|TRBV7-2|TRBJ2-5|NA
TGTGCCAGCAGCTTTGGACTAGCGGGAGGGAGGGCGGAGACCCAGTACTTC
CASSFGLAGGRAETQYF
>TRBD1|TRBV4-3|TRBJ1-2|NA
TGCGCCAGCAGCCAGAACAGGGGGCTTAACTATGGCTACACCTTC
CASSQNRGLNYGYTF
>NA|TRBV7-9|TRBJ2-6|once
TGTGCCAGCAGCGGCAGTACGCCCGGGGCCAACGTCCTGACTTTC
CASSGSTPGANVLTF
>NA|TRBV15|TRBJ2-5|few
TGTGCCACCAGCAGAGATCTTGAGGCCCAGTACTTC
CATSRDLEAQYF
>TRBD2|TRBV7-2|TRBJ2-1|NA
TGTGCCAGCAGCTTAAATCTAGCGGGGGCTTTAGGGAATGAGCAGTTCTTC
CASSLNLAGALGNEQFF
>NA|TRBV24-1|TRBJ2-1|few
TGTGCCACCAGTGGGATGGGATCCTACAATGAGCAGTTCTTC
CATSGMGSYNEQFF
>TRBD1|TRBV4-2|TRBJ1-2|NA
TGTGCCAGCAGCCAAGAAGCGGGACAGACACTCTCCTATGGCTACACCTTC
CASSQEAGQTLSYGYTF
>NA|TRBV2|TRBJ2-3|once
TGTGCCAGCAGTGAAAGCCGCTATACGCAGTATTTT
CASSESRYTQYF
>TRBD2|TRBV7-9|TRBJ2-3|NA
TGTGCCAGCAGCTTTATAACTAGCGGGGTTGGAGATACGCAGTATTTT
CASSFITSGVGDTQYF
>NA|TRBV28|TRBJ1-3|NA
TGTGCCAGCAGTTTAGCGGGGACGTGTGGAAACACCATATATTTT
CASSLAGTCGNTIYF
>NA|TRBV27|TRBJ2-3|NA
TGTGCCAGCAGTTCCTTACTAGTTAGTGGCACAGATACGCAGTATTTT
CASSSLLVSGTDTQYF
>TRBD1|TRBV7-8|TRBJ1-6|NA
TGTGCCACCCGCGGGACAGGGAGCTCCTATAATTCACCCCTCCACTTT
CATRGTGSSYNSPLHF
>NA|TRBV7-2|TRBJ2-3|NA
TGTGCCAGCAGCTTAGCGGTAGATACGCAGTATTTT
CASSLAVDTQYF
>NA|TRBV28|TRBJ2-7|many
TGTGCCAGCAGCCGGGACCACGAGCAGTACTTC
CASSRDHEQYF
>NA|TRBV12-3/TRBV12-4|TRBJ1-1|NA
TGTGCCAGCAGTTTGGACCGGGCTGAAGCTTTCTTT
CASSLDRAEAFF
>TRBD1|TRBV27|TRBJ1-1|NA
TGTGCCACCTTGAAAGGGACAGGGGCTTTCTTT
CATLKGTGAFF
>NA|TRBV15|TRBJ2-3|NA
TGTGCCACCAGCAGAGATCGAGGGAGCGGGTCAGATACGCAGTATTTT
CATSRDRGSGSDTQYF
>NA|TRBV7-2|TRBJ2-5|NA
TGTGCCCGCAGCTTAGGAGGCGGGCAGCAAGAGACCCAGTACTTC
CARSLGGGQQETQYF
>TRBD1|TRBV12-3/TRBV12-4|TRBJ2-1|NA
TGTGCCAGCACCCCCAGACAGGGGGTCGAGAATGAGCAGTTCTTC
CASTPRQGVENEQFF
>TRBD1|TRBV2|TRBJ1-3|NA
TGTGCCACCGGGACAGGGTTGGGAAACACCATATATTTT
CATGTGLGNTIYF
>NA|TRBV20-1|TRBJ2-7|few
TGCAGTGCCCCCAAATCGACAGGTACCTACGAGCAGTACTTC
CSAPKSTGTYEQYF
>NA|TRBV7-7|TRBJ1-2|NA
TGTGCCAGCAGCACCACAGGGTACTATGGCTACACCTTC
CASSTTGYYGYTF
>NA|TRBV20-1|TRBJ2-1|NA
TGCAGTGCCCATCACGGGGCTAGATCAGGCAATGAGCAGTTCTTC
CSAHHGARSGNEQFF
>NA|TRBV14|TRBJ1-1|NA
TGTGCCAGCGGCCAAAAGGATATGAGAGCTTTCTTT
CASGQKDMRAFF
>NA|TRBV12-3/TRBV12-4|TRBJ2-7|NA
TGTGCCAGCAGTAAACGACAGGTCTACGAGCAGTACTTC
CASSKRQVYEQYF
>TRBD1|TRBV6-1|TRBJ1-5|NA
TGTGCCAGCAGGGAACAGGGGTATCAGCCCCAGCATTTT
CASREQGYQPQHF
>TRBD2|TRBV7-9|TRBJ2-7|NA
TGTGCCAGCAGGGAAACTAGCGACGCCTACGAGCAGTACTTC
CASRETSDAYEQYF
>NA|TRBV11-2|TRBJ2-2|NA
TGTGCCAGCAGCTTAACCTCCCCTGGGGAGCTGTTTTTT
CASSLTSPGELFF
>NA|TRBV15|TRBJ1-2|NA
TGTGCCACCAGCGGAACCGGGACGGGGGGACGCTACACCTTC
CATSGTGTGGRYTF
>NA|TRBV20-1|TRBJ2-3|many
TGCAGTGCTAGAGATGGTCGGGACACAGATACGCAGTATTTT
CSARDGRDTDTQYF
>TRBD2|TRBV28|TRBJ2-1|NA
TGTGCCAGCAGTGGAGCGGGAGGGTCCTACAATGAGCAGTTCTTC
CASSGAGGSYNEQFF
>NA|TRBV18|TRBJ1-5|NA
TGTGCCAGCTCACCTAATCGCAATCAGCCCCAGCATTTT
CASSPNRNQPQHF
>NA|TRBV7-6|TRBJ1-1|few
TGTGCCAGCAGCCCCCCGGCGAACACTGAAGCTTTCTTT
CASSPPANTEAFF
>TRBD2|TRBV10-3|TRBJ2-1|NA
TGTGCCATCAGTGAATATAGCGGGAGGCGTAGCTCCTACAATGAGCAGTTCTTC
CAISEYSGRRSSYNEQFF
>NA|TRBV27|TRBJ2-6|once
TGTGCCATCAGGGGGGACAGACGGTCTGGGGCCAACGTCCTGACTTTC
CAIRGDRRSGANVLTF
>NA|TRBV7-3|TRBJ1-1|few
TGTGCCCGCAGCTTAAACGACGGACAGAACACTGAAGCTTTCTTT
CARSLNDGQNTEAFF
>NA|TRBV7-2|TRBJ1-1|few
TGTGCCAGCAGCTTGGGGGTTGAAGCTTTCTTT
CASSLGVEAFF
>NA|TRBV5-1|TRBJ2-5|few
TGCGCCAGCACAAATTTGGGTACCCAGTACTTC
CASTNLGTQYF